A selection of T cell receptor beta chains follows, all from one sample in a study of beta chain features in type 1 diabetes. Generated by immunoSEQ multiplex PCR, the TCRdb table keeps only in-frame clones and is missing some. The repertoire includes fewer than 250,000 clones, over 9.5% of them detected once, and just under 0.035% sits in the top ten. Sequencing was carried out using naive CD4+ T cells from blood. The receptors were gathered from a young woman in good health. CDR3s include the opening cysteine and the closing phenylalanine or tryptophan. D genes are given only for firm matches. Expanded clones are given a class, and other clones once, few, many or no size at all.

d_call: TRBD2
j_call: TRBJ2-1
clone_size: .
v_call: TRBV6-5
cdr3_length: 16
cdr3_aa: CASSYRTSGRENEQFF
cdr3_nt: TGTGCCAGCAGTTACAGGACTAGCGGGAGAGAAAATGAGCAGTTCTTC

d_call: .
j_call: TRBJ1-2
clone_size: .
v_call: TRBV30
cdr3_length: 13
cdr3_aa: CAWSVESFYGYTF
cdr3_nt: TGTGCCTGGAGTGTAGAAAGCTTCTATGGCTACACCTTC

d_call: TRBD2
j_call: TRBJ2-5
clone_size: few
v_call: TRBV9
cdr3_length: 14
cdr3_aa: CASSPLSGIQTQYF
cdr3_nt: TGTGCCAGCAGCCCCCTGAGCGGGATACAGACCCAGTACTTC

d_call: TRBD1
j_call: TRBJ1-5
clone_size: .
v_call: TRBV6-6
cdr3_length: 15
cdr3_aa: CASSQGQGAARPQHF
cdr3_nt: TGTGCCAGCAGTCAGGGACAGGGGGCGGCTCGGCCCCAGCATTTT

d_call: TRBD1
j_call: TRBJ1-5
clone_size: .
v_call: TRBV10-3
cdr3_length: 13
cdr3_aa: CAISSQGAQPQHF
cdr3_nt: TGTGCCATCAGCTCACAGGGGGCTCAGCCCCAGCATTTT

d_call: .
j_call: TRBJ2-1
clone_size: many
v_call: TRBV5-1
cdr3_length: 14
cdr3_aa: CASSLTQLSNEQFF
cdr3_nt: TGCGCCAGCAGCTTGACACAGCTCTCCAATGAGCAGTTCTTC

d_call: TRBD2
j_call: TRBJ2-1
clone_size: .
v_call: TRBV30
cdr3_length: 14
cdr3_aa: CAWGGRDFYNEQFF
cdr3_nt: TGTGCCTGGGGAGGGAGGGACTTTTACAATGAGCAGTTCTTC

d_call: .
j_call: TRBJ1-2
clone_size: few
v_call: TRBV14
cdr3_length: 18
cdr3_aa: CASSQDPGAFIGDYGYTF
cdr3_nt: TGTGCCAGCAGCCAAGACCCAGGGGCCTTTATTGGAGACTATGGCTACACCTTC

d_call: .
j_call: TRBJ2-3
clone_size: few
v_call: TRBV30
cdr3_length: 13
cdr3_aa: CAWSSGGTDTQYF
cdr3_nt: TGTGCCTGGAGTTCCGGGGGAACAGATACGCAGTATTTT

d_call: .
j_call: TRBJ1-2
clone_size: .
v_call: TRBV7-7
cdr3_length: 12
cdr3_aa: CAVSDSSYGYTF
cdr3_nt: TGTGCCGTATCGGACAGCAGTTATGGCTACACCTTC

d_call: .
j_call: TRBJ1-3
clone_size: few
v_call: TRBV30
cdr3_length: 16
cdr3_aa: CAWRDGGALSGNTIYF
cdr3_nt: TGTGCCTGGAGGGATGGGGGGGCCCTCTCTGGAAACACCATATATTTT

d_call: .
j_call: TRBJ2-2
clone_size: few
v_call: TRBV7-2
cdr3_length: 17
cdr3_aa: CASSPRRAGMGTGELFF
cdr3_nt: TGTGCCAGCAGCCCCCGGAGGGCGGGGATGGGCACCGGGGAGCTGTTTTTT

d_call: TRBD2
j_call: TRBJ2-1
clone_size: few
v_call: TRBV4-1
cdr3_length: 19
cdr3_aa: CASSQVPTSGASSYNEQFF
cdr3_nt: TGCGCCAGCAGCCAAGTCCCGACTAGCGGGGCGAGCTCCTACAATGAGCAGTTCTTC

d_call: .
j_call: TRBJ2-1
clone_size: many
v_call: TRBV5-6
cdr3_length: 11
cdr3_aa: CASNQVGEQFF
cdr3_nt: TGTGCCAGCAACCAGGTTGGTGAGCAGTTCTTC

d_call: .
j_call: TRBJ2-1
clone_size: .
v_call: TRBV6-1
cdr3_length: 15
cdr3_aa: CASTPAWASYNEQFF
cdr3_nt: TGTGCCAGCACCCCCGCCTGGGCCTCCTACAATGAGCAGTTCTTC

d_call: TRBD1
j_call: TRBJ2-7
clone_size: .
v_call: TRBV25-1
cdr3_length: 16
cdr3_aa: CASGSGAGGNSYEQYF
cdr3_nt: TGTGCCAGCGGCTCCGGGGCAGGGGGTAATTCCTACGAGCAGTACTTC

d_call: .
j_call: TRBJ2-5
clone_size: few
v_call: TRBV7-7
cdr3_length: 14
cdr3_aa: CASSSTGVSETQYF
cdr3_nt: TGTGCTAGCAGCTCGACAGGAGTATCAGAGACCCAGTACTTC

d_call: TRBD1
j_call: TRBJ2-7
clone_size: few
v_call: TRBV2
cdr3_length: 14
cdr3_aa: CASSDRTGAYEQYF
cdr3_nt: TGTGCCAGCAGTGACCGCACAGGGGCCTACGAGCAGTACTTC

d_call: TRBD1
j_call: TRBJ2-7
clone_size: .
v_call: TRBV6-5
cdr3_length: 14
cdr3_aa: CASRRDRGRYEQYF
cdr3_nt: TGTGCCAGCAGACGAGACAGGGGGCGATACGAGCAGTACTTC

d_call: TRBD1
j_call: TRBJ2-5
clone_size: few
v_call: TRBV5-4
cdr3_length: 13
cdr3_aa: CASSFRTGETQYF
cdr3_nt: TGTGCCAGCAGCTTCCGGACAGGGGAGACCCAGTACTTC

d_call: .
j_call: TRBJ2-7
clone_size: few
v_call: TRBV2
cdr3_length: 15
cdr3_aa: CASRLTRDLSYEQYF
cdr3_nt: TGTGCCAGCAGGTTGACACGCGACCTCTCCTACGAGCAGTACTTC

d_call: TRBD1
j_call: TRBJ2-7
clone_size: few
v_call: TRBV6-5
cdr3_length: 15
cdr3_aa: CASSYTGTGTYEQYF
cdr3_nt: TGTGCCAGCAGTTACACTGGGACAGGGACCTACGAGCAGTACTTC